Shown below are 15 T cell receptor beta chains from a single sample sequenced in a study of blood T cells in healthy people across ages. A J-beta primer mix and a sample-barcoded 5' primer were used in a second PCR of roughly 6 to 12 cycles. TCRdb redid the calling of the 5' RACE reads with MiXCR, one entry per CDR3 protein. Seen here are around 690,000 distinct CDR3 sequences, around three fifths observed once, and the top ten hold about two fifths. The sequenced material came from blood. Receptors originate from a man aged 55-75 years in good health.

V usage is TRBV3-1 and J usage is TRBJ2-3; 8 nucleotides align to TRBD2. Germline V gene lookup returns CDR1 LGHDT and CDR2 YNNKEL (reference sequence). With 4 bases clipped from V and 5 bases from J, the junction kept 5 bases outside the gene matches. The CDR3 has 14 residues. The CDR3 DNA follows: TGTGCCAGCAGCCTCCGGGAGGGGGGAGATACGCAGTATTTT. The encoded protein is CASSLREGGDTQYF.

This clonotype was seen ten or more times. The J gene is TRBJ2-1, the V gene TRBV2; TRBD2 agrees at 12 bases. Germline CDR1 reads SNHLY; CDR2 reads FYNNEI. Trimming removed 8 bases from V and 2 bases from J; junction bases left unmatched: 4. CDR3 length equals 15 residues. CDR3 sequence: CASHSSGGAYNEQFF. For the CDR3, the DNA is TGTGCCAGCCATTCTAGCGGGGGGGCCTACAATGAGCAGTTCTTC.

The chain joins TRBV7-2 to TRBJ2-1; D unclear. Germline V CDR1 and CDR2: SGHTA, FQGNSA. Trimming stripped 4 bases from V and 1 base from J, with 8 bases between. The CDR3 has 14 amino acids. CDR3 residues: CASSSPGSYNEQFF. The CDR3 DNA reads as TGTGCCAGCAGCTCCCCCGGGTCCTACAATGAGCAGTTCTTC.

V and J are TRBV3-1 and TRBJ2-1, with no clear D. Deletions cut 2 bases from V and 5 bases from J, with 7 bases between. Per germline, CDR1 LGHDT and CDR2 YNNKEL (reference sequence). The CDR3 is 13 residues long. Here the CDR3 DNA reads TGTGCCAGCAGCCAAACGACTCACAATGAGCAGTTCTTC. Amino acids: CASSQTTHNEQFF.

The chain has TRBV6-2 or TRBV6-3 and TRBJ2-7; D is perhaps TRBD2 (6 bases). The CDR3 runs to 14 residues. The germline gives CDR1 MNHEY, CDR2 SVGEGT. V was cut by 6 bases and J by 0 bases, with 12 bases left in between. The CDR3 nucleotides are TGTGCCAGCAGACCCGGGGGTCCCTCCTACGAGCAGTACTTC. Encoded protein: CASRPGGPSYEQYF.

In this sample, this clonotype turned up a few times. CDR3 sequence: CASRPSGRFGGYTF. The CDR3 DNA reads as TGTGCCAGCAGGCCGTCAGGGCGTTTCGGGGGCTACACCTTC. V usage is TRBV6-1 and J usage is TRBJ1-2, with D perhaps TRBD1 (5 bases). Germline CDR1 reads MNHNS; CDR2 reads SASEGT. The CDR3 totals 14 residues. V lost 6 bases and J lost 8, with 19 bases in between.

The chain links TRBV6-5 to TRBJ1-2, with D maybe TRBD1 (5 bases). Trimming pared 6 bases from V and 3 bases from J, leaving 14 bases between. The length of the CDR3 is 14 residues. CDR1 MNHEY and CDR2 SVGAGI come from the germline V gene. The CDR3 DNA reads TGTGCCAGCAGCCCATTCCGGGGGGACTATGGCTACACCTTC. It codes for CASSPFRGDYGYTF.

The CDR3 DNA sequence: TGTGCCAGCAGTGAAGCGACAGGTGGCAACACTGAAGCTTTCTTT. Translating it yields CASSEATGGNTEAFF. V is TRBV6-1 and J is TRBJ1-1; a weak D match, TRBD1 (6 bases). The CDR3 has 15 residues. The germline CDR1 and CDR2 sequences are MNHNS and SASEGT. V was trimmed by 0 bases and J by 2 bases, leaving 10 bases between them.

V is TRBV20-1 and J is TRBJ1-4; no reliable D call. In germline, CDR1 is DFQATT, CDR2 SNEGSKA (reference sequence). The V gene lost 3 bases and the J gene lost 5 bases, with 10 bases spanning the gap. The CDR3 contains 13 residues. CDR3 region: CSARAGGNEKLFF. The CDR3 DNA is TGCAGTGCTAGGGCGGGAGGAAATGAAAAACTGTTTTTT.

The J gene is TRBJ2-7, the V gene TRBV25-1; TRBD1 matches 7 bases. CDR3 length equals 15 residues. Looked up from germline, CDR1 is MGHDK and CDR2 is SYGVNS. With V trimmed by 4 bases and J by 2 bases, 8 bases remained unmatched. The CDR3 sequence is CASSATGTAAYEQYF. The CDR3 DNA reads as TGTGCCAGCAGTGCCACCGGGACAGCGGCCTACGAGCAGTACTTC.

J is TRBJ1-4 and V is TRBV27, with D possibly being TRBD1 (6 bases). Trimming removed 6 bases at V and 8 bases at J, with 19 bases between. This CDR3 region has 15 residues. CDR1 is MNHEY and CDR2 is SMNVEV in the germline V gene (reference sequence). In DNA, the CDR3 is TGTGCCAGCAGCCGGAAGACAGGCTTACAGGAAAAACTGTTTTTT. Its translation: CASSRKTGLQEKLFF.

This clonotype was found once. The chain links TRBV6-6 to TRBJ2-2; unclear D gene. The germline V and J ends were trimmed by 7 bases and 4 bases, with 13 bases remaining between them. This CDR3 spans 14 amino acids. Per the germline V gene, CDR1 is MNHNY and CDR2 is SVGAGI (reference sequence). The CDR3: CASTPTPGTGELFF. DNA of the CDR3: TGTGCCAGCACACCGACTCCCGGCACCGGGGAGCTGTTTTTT.

This clonotype appeared once. The chain has TRBV12-3 or TRBV12-4 and TRBJ2-5; D remains unclear. V lost 6 bases, J lost 1 base, and 6 bases lay in between. The CDR3 loop spans 12 amino acids. CDR3 in DNA: TGTGCCAGCAGGTTCGTCCAAGAGACCCAGTACTTC. Protein: CASRFVQETQYF.

The chain has TRBV4-2 and TRBJ1-1; D remains unclear. V shed 4 bases and J shed 3 bases, with 12 bases lying between them. The CDR3 runs 14 residues. Germline loops: CDR1 LGHNA, CDR2 YNFKEQ. In DNA form, the CDR3 reads TGTGCCAGCAGCCTCCCGCGAGGCGACACTGAAGCTTTCTTT. This codes for CASSLPRGDTEAFF.

V is TRBV6-6 and J is TRBJ2-3; 7 bases fit TRBD1. Germline CDR1 and CDR2: MNHNY and SVGAGI (reference sequence). There are 14 residues in the CDR3. Trimming removed 11 bases from V and 0 bases from J; junction bases left unmatched: 8. The CDR3, as DNA: TGTGCCGCACAGGGGACAACTAGCACAGATACGCAGTATTTT. Translation: CAAQGTTSTDTQYF.